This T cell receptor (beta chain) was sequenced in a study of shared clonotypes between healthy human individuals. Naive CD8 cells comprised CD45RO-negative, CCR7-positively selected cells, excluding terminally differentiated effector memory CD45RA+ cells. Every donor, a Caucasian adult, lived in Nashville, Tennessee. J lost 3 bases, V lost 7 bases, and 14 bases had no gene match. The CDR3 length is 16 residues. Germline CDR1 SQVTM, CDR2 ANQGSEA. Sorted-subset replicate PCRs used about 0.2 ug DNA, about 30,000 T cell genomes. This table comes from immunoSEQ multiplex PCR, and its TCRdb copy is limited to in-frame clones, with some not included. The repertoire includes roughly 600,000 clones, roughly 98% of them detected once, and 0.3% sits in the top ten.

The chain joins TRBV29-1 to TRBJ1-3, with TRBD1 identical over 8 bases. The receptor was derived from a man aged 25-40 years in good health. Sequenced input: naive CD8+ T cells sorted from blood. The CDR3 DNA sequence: TGCAGCGCCCTTCCCACCGACAGGGGCTTTGGAAACACCATATATTTT. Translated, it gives CSALPTDRGFGNTIYF.